Shown below are 14 T cell receptor beta chains from a single sample sequenced in a study of PD-L1 blockade in urothelial cancer. TCRdb's copy holds only in-frame clones and misses some; the assay was immunoSEQ multiplex PCR. The sample lists tens of thousands of clones, less than 90% occurring once. The sample here was PBMCs, taken around atezolizumab (anti-PD-L1) treatment. These receptors all stem from a man aged 65 to 85 with urothelial cancer.

The CDR3 DNA follows: TGCAGCGCTTCAGAATTCAGGGCCTCCTACGAGCAGTACTTC. Protein sequence: CSASEFRASYEQYF. V and J are TRBV29-1 and TRBJ2-7; TRBD1 is a possible D gene (5 bases). Trimming pared 7 bases from V and 0 bases from J, leaving 16 bases between. CDR3 size: 14 residues. Germline loops: CDR1 SQVTM, CDR2 ANQGSEA.

The chain combines TRBV5-1 with TRBJ1-2, with D perhaps matching TRBD1 (6 bases). The V end lost 4 bases, the J end lost 13 bases, and 20 bases lay between the germline ends. This CDR3 contains 13 residues. Germline V gene data show CDR1 as SGHRS and CDR2 as YFSETQ. Written as DNA, the CDR3 is TGCGCCAGCAGCCAATACCAGGGGTCGGGCGGCACCTTC. It specifies CASSQYQGSGGTF.

The gene calls are TRBV18 and TRBJ1-2; TRBD1 agrees at 8 bases. CDR3 length: 14 amino acids. CDR1 is KGHSH and CDR2 is LQKENI in the germline V gene. J gave up 9 bases and V 6 bases, and 12 bases lay outside the gene matches. The CDR3 sequence: CASSPGPQGASYTF. The CDR3 DNA is TGTGCCAGCTCCCCGGGGCCGCAGGGGGCCAGCTACACCTTC.

V usage is TRBV25-1 and J usage is TRBJ1-1, with 10 nucleotides matching TRBD1. The V segment lost 6 bases and the J segment 10 bases; nucleotides outside the gene matches: 11. The CDR3 loop spans 14 amino acids. CDR1 and CDR2 from the germline V gene are MGHDK and SYGVNS. Written as DNA, the CDR3 is TGTGCCAGCAGGGATGACAGGGGGCTTGTTGGAGCTTTCTTT. Translating gives CASRDDRGLVGAFF. Complete variable domain (other parts from reference TRBV25-1 and TRBJ1-1): EADIYQTPRYLVIGTGKKITLECSQTMGHDKMYWYQQDPGMELHLIHYSYGVNSTEKGDLSSESTVSRIRTEHFPLTLESARPSHTSQYLCASRDDRGLVGAFFGQGTRLTVV.

The V call is TRBV6-6, the J call TRBJ1-5, with unresolved D. The CDR3 is made up of 13 amino acids. Germline loops: CDR1 MNHNY, CDR2 SVGAGI (reference sequence). Trimming pared 4 bases from V and 6 bases from J, leaving 10 bases between. The CDR3 loop is CASSFGEGQPQHF. The CDR3 bases are TGTGCCAGCAGTTTTGGGGAGGGTCAGCCCCAGCATTTT.

This clone was picked up a small number of times. The chain is built from TRBV28 and TRBJ2-7; TRBD1 aligns across 8 bases. CDR1 and CDR2 (germline): MDHEN, SYDVKM. V shed 5 bases, J shed 2 bases, and the junction held 8 bases outside the gene matches. The CDR3 contains 15 residues. In DNA form, the CDR3 reads TGTGCCAGCAGTCCTTCACAGGGGGTGACCTACGAGCAGTACTTC. Translated: CASSPSQGVTYEQYF.

The chain recombines TRBV19 with TRBJ1-3, with D unresolved. The CDR3 spans 15 residues. Germline V gene lookup returns CDR1 LNHDA and CDR2 SQIVND (reference sequence). Trimming stripped 2 bases from V and 1 base from J, with 9 bases between. The CDR3 DNA sequence: TGTGCCAGTAGTATAAGAGTCTTATCTGGAAACACCATATATTTT. This gives the protein CASSIRVLSGNTIYF. The entire variable domain, with the rest obtained from reference TRBV19 and TRBJ1-3, is as follows: DGGITQSPKYLFRKEGQNVTLSCEQNLNHDAMYWYRQDPGQGLRLIYYSQIVNDFQKGDIAEGYSVSREKKESFPLTVTSAQKNPTAFYLCASSIRVLSGNTIYFGEGSWLTVV.

The chain uses TRBV19 and TRBJ1-5; D remains unclear. The CDR3 is 13 residues long. V shed 4 bases and J shed 1 base, with 5 bases lying between them. In germline, CDR1 is LNHDA, CDR2 SQIVND (reference sequence). CDR3 amino acids: CASSTESNQPQHF. The CDR3 region has the DNA TGTGCCAGTAGTACCGAGAGCAATCAGCCCCAGCATTTT.

This clone showed up just a few times. The chain uses TRBV6-1 and TRBJ2-2, with 10 bases matching TRBD1. The CDR3 consists of 16 residues. From germline, CDR1 is MNHNS and CDR2 SASEGT. V shed 1 base, J shed 2 bases, and the junction held 1 base outside the gene matches. CDR3 in DNA: TGTGCCAGCAGTGAAGGGGACAGGGGTAACACCGGGGAGCTGTTTTTT. This sequence encodes CASSEGDRGNTGELFF.

The rearrangement uses TRBV19 and TRBJ2-4; perhaps TRBD1 as D (6 bases). The ends were cut back, 0 bases at V and 8 bases at J, with 8 bases in the middle. Germline CDR1 reads LNHDA; CDR2 reads SQIVND (reference sequence). The CDR3 length is 13 residues. CDR3 in DNA: TGTGCCAGTAGTATAGAACAGGGAGACATTCAGTACTTC. Its translation is CASSIEQGDIQYF.

The V and J genes are TRBV27 and TRBJ2-7; 7 bases match TRBD2. The germline CDR1 and CDR2 sequences are MNHEY and SMNVEV (reference sequence). This CDR3 region has 14 residues. V lost 7 bases to trimming and J lost 1 base; unmatched junction nucleotides: 7. This CDR3 reads CASKPREWSYEQYF. The CDR3 bases are TGTGCCAGCAAACCGCGGGAGTGGTCCTACGAGCAGTACTTC.

The chain employs TRBV19 and TRBJ1-5; TRBD1 agrees at 8 bases. Per germline, CDR1 LNHDA and CDR2 SQIVND (reference sequence). The CDR3 consists of 15 residues. The ends lost 7 bases at V and 3 bases at J; junction bases unmatched: 8. The DNA of the CDR3 is TGTGCCAGTAATCCTGGACAGGGCCTCAATCAGCCCCAGCATTTT. It codes for CASNPGQGLNQPQHF.

The chain employs TRBV13 and TRBJ2-7; maybe TRBD1 (6 bases). The CDR3 is 14 amino acids. Germline-derived CDR1 and CDR2 are PRHDT and FYEKMQ (reference sequence). Between the trimmed V and J ends, which lost 1 base and 6 bases, there was a span of 13 bases. Written as DNA, the CDR3 is TGTGCCAGCAGCTTAGACAGGGAACATCGCGAGCAGTACTTC. Protein sequence: CASSLDREHREQYF.

V and J are TRBV2 and TRBJ2-2; D perhaps matches TRBD2 (7 bases). This CDR3 spans 15 amino acids. Germline values: CDR1 SNHLY, CDR2 FYNNEI. V was cut by 5 bases and J by 4 bases, with 14 bases left in between. CDR3 bases: TGTGCCAGCAGTAAAGGGGGGGGTGTCACCGGGGAGCTGTTTTTT. It specifies CASSKGGGVTGELFF.